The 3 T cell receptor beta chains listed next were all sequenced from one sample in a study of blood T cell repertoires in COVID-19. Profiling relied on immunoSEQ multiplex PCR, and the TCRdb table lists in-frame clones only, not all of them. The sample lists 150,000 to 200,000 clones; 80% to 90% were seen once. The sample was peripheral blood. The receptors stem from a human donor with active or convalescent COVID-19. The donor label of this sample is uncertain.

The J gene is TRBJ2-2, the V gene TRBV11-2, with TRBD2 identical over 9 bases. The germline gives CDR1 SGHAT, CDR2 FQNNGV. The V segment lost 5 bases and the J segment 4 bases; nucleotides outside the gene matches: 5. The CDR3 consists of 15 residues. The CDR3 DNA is TGTGCCAGCAGCCCGACTAGCGGATTCACCGGGGAGCTGTTTTTT. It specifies CASSPTSGFTGELFF.

The CDR3 DNA is TGTGCCAGCAACCCTTTAGCGGGCAGACATTATCATGGCTACACCTTC. Translation gives CASNPLAGRHYHGYTF. This chain connects TRBV28 to TRBJ1-2; unclear D gene. Germline V CDR1 and CDR2: MDHEN, SYDVKM. The length of the CDR3 is 16 residues. With 7 bases removed from V and 6 bases from J, the gap between germline ends came to 24 bases.

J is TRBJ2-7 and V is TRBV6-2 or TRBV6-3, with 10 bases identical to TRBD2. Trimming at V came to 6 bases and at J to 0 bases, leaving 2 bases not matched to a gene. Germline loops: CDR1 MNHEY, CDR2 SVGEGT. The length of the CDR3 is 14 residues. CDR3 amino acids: CASSSSGGSYEQYF. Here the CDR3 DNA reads TGTGCCAGCAGCTCTAGCGGGGGCTCCTACGAGCAGTACTTC.